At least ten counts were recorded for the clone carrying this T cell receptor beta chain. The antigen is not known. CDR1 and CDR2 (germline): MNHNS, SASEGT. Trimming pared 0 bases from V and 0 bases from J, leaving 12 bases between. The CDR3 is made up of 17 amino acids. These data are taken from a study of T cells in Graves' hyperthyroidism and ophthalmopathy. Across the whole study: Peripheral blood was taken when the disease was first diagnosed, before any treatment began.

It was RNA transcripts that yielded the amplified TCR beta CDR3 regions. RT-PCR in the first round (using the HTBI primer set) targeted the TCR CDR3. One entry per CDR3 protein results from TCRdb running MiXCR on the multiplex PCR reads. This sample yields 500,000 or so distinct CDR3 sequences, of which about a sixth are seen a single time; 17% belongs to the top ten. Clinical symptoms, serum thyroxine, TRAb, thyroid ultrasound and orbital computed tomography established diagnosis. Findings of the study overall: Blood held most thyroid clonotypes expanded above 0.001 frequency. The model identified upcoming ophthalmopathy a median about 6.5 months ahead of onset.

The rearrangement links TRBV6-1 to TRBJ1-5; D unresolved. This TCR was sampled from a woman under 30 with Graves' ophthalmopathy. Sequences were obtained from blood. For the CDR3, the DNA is TGTGCCAGCAGTGAAGCTACCTACAGTGATAGCAATCAGCCCCAGCATTTT. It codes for CASSEATYSDSNQPQHF.